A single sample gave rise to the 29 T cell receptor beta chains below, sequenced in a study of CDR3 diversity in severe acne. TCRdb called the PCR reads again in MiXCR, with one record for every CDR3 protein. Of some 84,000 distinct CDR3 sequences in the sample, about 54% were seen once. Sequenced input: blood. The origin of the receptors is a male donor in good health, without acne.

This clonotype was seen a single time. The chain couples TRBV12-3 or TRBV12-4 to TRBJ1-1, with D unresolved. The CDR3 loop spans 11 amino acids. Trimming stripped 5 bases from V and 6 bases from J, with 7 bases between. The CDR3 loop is CASSHPPEAFF. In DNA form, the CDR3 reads TGTGCCAGCAGTCACCCGCCTGAAGCTTTCTTT.

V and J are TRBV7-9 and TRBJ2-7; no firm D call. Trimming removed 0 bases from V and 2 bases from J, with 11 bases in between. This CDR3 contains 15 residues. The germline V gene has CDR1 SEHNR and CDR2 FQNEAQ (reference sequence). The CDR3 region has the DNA TGTGCCAGCAGCTTAGCTATCGGAGCAACCTACGAGCAGTACTTC. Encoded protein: CASSLAIGATYEQYF. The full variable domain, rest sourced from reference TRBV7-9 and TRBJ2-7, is DTGVSQNPRHKITKRGQNVTFRCDPISEHNRLYWYRQTLGQGPEFLTYFQNEAQLEKSRLLSDRFSAERPKGSFSTLEIQRTEQGDSAMYLCASSLAIGATYEQYFGPGTRLTVT.

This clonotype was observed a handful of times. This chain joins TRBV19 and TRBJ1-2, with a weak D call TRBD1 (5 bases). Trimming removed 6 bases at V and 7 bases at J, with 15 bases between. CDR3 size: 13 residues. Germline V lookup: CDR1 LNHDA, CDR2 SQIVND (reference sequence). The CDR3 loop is CASSRDGASGYTF. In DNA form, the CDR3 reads TGTGCCAGTAGCCGGGACGGGGCTTCTGGCTACACCTTC. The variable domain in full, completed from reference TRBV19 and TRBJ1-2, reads DGGITQSPKYLFRKEGQNVTLSCEQNLNHDAMYWYRQDPGQGLRLIYYSQIVNDFQKGDIAEGYSVSREKKESFPLTVTSAQKNPTAFYLCASSRDGASGYTFGSGTRLTVV.

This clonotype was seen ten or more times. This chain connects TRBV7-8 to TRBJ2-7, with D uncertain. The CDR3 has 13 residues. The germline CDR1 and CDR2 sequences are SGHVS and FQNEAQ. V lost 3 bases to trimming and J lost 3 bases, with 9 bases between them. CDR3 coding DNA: TGTGCCAGCAGCTTCTCAGAAGGCTACGAGCAGTACTTC. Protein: CASSFSEGYEQYF.

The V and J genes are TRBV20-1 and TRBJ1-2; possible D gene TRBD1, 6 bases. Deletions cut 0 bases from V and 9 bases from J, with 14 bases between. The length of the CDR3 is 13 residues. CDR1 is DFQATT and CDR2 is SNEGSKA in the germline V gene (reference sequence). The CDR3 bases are TGCAGTGCTAGAGATCCAACAGGGAAAAGCTACACCTTC. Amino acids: CSARDPTGKSYTF.

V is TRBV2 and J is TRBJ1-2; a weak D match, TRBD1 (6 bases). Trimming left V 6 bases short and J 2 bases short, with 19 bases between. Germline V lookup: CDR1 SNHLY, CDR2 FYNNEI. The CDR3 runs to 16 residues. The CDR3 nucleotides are TGTGCCAGCAGCTTGAGCCTGGGACACGGAAACTATGGCTACACCTTC. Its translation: CASSLSLGHGNYGYTF. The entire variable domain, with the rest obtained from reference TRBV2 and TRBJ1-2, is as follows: EPEVTQTPSHQVTQMGQEVILRCVPISNHLYFYWYRQILGQKVEFLVSFYNNEISEKSEIFDDQFSVERPDGSNFTLKIRSTKLEDSAMYFCASSLSLGHGNYGYTFGSGTRLTVV.

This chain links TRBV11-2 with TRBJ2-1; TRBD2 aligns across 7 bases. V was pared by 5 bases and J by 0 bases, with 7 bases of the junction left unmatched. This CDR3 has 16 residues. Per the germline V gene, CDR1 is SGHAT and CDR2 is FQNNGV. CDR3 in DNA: TGTGCCAGCAGCCTATCGGGGGGAACCTCCTACAATGAGCAGTTCTTC. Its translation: CASSLSGGTSYNEQFF.

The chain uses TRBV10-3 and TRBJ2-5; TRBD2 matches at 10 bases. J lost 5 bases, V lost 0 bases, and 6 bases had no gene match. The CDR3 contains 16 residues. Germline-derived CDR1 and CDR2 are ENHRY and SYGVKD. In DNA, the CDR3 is TGTGCCATCAGTGAGTCGGCTAGCGGGAGTCCTGAGACCCAGTACTTC. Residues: CAISESASGSPETQYF.

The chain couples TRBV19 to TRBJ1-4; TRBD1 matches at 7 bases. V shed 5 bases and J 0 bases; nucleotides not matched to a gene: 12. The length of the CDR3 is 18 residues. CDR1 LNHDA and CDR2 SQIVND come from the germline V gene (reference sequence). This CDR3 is CASSPGQGEPATNEKLFF. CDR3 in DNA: TGTGCCAGTAGTCCTGGGCAGGGGGAGCCTGCAACTAATGAAAAACTGTTTTTT.

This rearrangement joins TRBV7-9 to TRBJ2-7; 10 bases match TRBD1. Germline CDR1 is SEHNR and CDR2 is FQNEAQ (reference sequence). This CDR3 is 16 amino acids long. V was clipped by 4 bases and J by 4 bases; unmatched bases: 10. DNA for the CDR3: TGTGCCAGCAGCTGGGACCGGGACAGGGGTAGGTACGAGCAGTACTTC. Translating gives CASSWDRDRGRYEQYF.

Written as DNA, the CDR3 is TGTGCCAGCAGGCCGGGACAGAACAACCTTGAAGCTTTCTTT. Translation: CASRPGQNNLEAFF. The genes are TRBV28 and TRBJ1-1, with TRBD1 identical over 7 bases. The CDR3 length is 14 residues. Germline lookup yields CDR1 MDHEN and CDR2 SYDVKM. After removal of 6 bases from V and 7 bases from J, the junction contained 11 bases not matched to a gene.

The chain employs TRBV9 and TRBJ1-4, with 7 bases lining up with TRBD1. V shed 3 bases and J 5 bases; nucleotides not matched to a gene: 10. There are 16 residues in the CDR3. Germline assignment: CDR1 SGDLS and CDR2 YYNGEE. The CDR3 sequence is CASSADRDTYNEKLFF. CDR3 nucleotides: TGTGCCAGCAGCGCCGACAGGGACACCTACAATGAAAAACTGTTTTTT. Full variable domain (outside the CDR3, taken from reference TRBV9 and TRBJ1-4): DSGVTQTPKHLITATGQRVTLRCSPRSGDLSVYWYQQSLDQGLQFLIQYYNGEERAKGNILERFSAQQFPDLHSELNLSSLELGDSALYFCASSADRDTYNEKLFFGSGTQLSVL.

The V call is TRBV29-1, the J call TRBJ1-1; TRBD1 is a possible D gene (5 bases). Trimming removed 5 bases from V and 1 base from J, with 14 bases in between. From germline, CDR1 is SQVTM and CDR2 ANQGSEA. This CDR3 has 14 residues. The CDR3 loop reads CSVTHTGANTEAFF. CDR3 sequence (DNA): TGCAGCGTTACACACACAGGTGCGAACACTGAAGCTTTCTTT.

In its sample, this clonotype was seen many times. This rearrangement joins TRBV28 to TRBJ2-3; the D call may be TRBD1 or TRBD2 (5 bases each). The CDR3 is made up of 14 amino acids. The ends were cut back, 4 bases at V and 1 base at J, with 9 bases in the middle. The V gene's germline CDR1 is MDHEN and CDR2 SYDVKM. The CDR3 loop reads CASSSLGGTDTQYF. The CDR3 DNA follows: TGTGCCAGCAGTTCCCTGGGGGGCACAGATACGCAGTATTTT.

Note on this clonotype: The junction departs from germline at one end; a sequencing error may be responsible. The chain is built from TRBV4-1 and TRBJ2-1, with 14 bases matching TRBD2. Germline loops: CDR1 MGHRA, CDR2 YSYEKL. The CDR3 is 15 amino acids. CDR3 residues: CASSGGLAGGSERFF. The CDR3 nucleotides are TGCGCCAGCAGCGGTGGACTAGCGGGGGGTAGCGAGCGGTTCTTC.

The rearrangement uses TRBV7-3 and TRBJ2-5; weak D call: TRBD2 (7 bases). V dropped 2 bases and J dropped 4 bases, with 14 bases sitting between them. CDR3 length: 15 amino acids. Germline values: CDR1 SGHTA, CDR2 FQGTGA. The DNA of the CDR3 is TGTGCCAGCAGCTTAGTAATGGGGGGGCCAGAGACCCAGTACTTC. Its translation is CASSLVMGGPETQYF.

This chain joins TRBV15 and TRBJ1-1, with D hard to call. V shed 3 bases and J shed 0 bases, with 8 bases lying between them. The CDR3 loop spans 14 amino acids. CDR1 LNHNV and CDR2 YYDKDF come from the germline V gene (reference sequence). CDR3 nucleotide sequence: TGTGCCACCAGCAGCTTAGGACTGAACACTGAAGCTTTCTTT. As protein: CATSSLGLNTEAFF.

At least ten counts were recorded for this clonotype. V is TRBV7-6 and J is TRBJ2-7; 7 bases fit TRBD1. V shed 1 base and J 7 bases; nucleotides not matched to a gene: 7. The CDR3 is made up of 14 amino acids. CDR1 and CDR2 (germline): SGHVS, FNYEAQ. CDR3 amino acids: CASSLGDRPTEQYF. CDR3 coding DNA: TGTGCCAGCAGCTTAGGGGACAGACCGACAGAGCAGTACTTC.

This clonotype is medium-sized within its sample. The CDR3 DNA reads as TGTGCCACCGGTCAGAACACAGATACGCAGTATTTT. As protein: CATGQNTDTQYF. This chain uses TRBV24-1 with TRBJ2-3, with unresolved D. This CDR3 contains 12 residues. V was trimmed by 9 bases and J by 2 bases, leaving 8 bases between them. Germline lookup yields CDR1 KGHDR and CDR2 SFDVKD.

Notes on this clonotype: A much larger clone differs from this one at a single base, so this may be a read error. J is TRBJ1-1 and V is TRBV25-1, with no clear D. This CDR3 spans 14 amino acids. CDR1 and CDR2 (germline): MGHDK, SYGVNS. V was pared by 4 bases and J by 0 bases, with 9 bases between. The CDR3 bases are TGTGCCAGCAGTGTTCCAGGAATGAACACTGAAGCTTTCTTT. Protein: CASSVPGMNTEAFF.

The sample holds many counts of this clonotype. CDR3 loop: CASSLDGGSGNTIYF. The CDR3 bases are TGCGCCAGCAGCTTGGACGGGGGTTCTGGAAACACCATATATTTT. V gene TRBV5-1 combines with J gene TRBJ1-3, with D possibly TRBD1 on 5 matching bases. Trimming shortened V by 0 bases and J by 1 base, and 8 bases separated the two germline ends. This CDR3 spans 15 amino acids. Germline V gene lookup returns CDR1 SGHRS and CDR2 YFSETQ. Variable domain in full (rest from reference TRBV5-1 and TRBJ1-3): KAGVTQTPRYLIKTRGQQVTLSCSPISGHRSVSWYQQTPGQGLQFLFEYFSETQRNKGNFPGRFSGRQFSNSRSEMNVSTLELGDSALYLCASSLDGGSGNTIYFGEGSWLTVV.

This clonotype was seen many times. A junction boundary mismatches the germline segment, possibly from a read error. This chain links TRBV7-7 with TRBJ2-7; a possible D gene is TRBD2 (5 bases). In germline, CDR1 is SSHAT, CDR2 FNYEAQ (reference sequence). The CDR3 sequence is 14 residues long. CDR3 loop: CASSLGPLEFEQYF. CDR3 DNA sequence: TGTGCTAGCAGCTTAGGTCCACTAGAATTCGAGCAGTACTTC.

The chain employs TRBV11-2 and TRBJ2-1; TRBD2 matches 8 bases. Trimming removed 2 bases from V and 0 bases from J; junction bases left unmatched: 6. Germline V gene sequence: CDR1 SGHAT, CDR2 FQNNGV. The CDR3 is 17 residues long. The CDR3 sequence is CASSLLGGRSSYNEQFF. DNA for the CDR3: TGTGCCAGCAGCTTACTGGGCGGGAGGTCCTCCTACAATGAGCAGTTCTTC.

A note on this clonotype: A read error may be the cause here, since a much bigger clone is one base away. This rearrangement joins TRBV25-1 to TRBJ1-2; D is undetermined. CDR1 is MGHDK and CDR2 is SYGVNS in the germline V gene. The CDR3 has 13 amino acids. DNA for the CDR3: TGTGCCAGCAGTAATAACGCGAACTGTGGCTACACCTTC. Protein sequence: CASSNNANCGYTF.

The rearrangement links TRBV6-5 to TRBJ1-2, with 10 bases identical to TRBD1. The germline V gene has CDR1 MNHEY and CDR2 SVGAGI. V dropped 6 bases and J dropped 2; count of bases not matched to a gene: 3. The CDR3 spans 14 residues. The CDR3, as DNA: TGTGCCAGCAGGGAGGGACAGGGGAACTATGGCTACACCTTC. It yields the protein CASREGQGNYGYTF.

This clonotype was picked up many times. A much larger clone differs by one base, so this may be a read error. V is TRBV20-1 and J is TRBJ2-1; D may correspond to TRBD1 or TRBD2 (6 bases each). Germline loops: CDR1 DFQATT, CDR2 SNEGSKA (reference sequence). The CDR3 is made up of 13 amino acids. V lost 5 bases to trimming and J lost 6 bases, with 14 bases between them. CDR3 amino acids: CSAWWGACNEQFF. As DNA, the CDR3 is TGCAGTGCTTGGTGGGGGGCCTGCAATGAGCAGTTCTTC.

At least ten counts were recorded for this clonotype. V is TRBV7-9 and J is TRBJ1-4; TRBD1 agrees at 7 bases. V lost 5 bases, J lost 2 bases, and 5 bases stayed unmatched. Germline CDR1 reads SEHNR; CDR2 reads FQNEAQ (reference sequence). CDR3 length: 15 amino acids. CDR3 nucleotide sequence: TGTGCCAGCAGCGGTAGACAGGGCACTAATGAAAAACTGTTTTTT. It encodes CASSGRQGTNEKLFF.

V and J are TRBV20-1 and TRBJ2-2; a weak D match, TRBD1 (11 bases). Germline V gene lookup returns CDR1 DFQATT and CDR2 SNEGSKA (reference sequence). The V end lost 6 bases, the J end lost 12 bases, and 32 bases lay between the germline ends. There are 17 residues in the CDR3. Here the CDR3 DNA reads TGCAGTGCGTCACTAGCGGGACAGGGGGTAGGGACACTGAAGCTGTTTTTT. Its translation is CSASLAGQGVGTLKLFF.

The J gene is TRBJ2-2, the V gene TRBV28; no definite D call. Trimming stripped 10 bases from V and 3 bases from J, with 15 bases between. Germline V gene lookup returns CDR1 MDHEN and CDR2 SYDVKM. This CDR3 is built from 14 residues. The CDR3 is CANSPTGDTGELFF. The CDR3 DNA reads TGTGCCAACAGCCCGACTGGGGACACCGGGGAGCTGTTTTTT.